At least ten counts were recorded for the clone carrying this T cell receptor (beta chain). Its specificity is not known. cDNA was made by 5'RACE with 10-nucleotide random UMIs. In each sequencing run, over 200 million TCR-beta sequences were generated from 15-18 subjects. TCRdb passed the 5' RACE reads through MiXCR, listing each CDR3 protein once. Of more than 15,000 distinct CDR3 sequences in the sample, 14% were seen once. This sample was included in a study of neurological immune-mediated disorders. Overall study findings and caveats: HTLV-1-associated myelopathy led in TCR clonal expansion, while multiple sclerosis ranked lowest, below healthy controls.

The V segment lost 5 bases and the J segment 6 bases; nucleotides outside the gene matches: 10. The CDR3 runs to 14 residues. Germline lookup yields CDR1 DFQATT and CDR2 SNEGSKA (reference sequence). The sorted libraries drew on under 1.3 million T cells that were CD4+ or CD8+. The chain joins TRBV20-1 to TRBJ2-1; TRBD1 agrees at 7 bases. The TCR originated in a woman aged 60-75 years with HTLV-1-associated myelopathy (HAM/TSP). Sequenced: CD4+ T cells from blood. Here the CDR3 DNA reads TGCAGTGCTCAAGACAGGGTGAGTCGCAATGAGCAGTTCTTC. Protein sequence: CSAQDRVSRNEQFF.